The 5 T cell receptor beta chains given below trace back to one sample, sequenced in a study of cytomegalovirus exposure and HLA in healthy donors. The primer mix had 60 Vbeta and 13 Jbeta primers. The table came from immunoSEQ multiplex PCR; TCRdb's copy has only in-frame clones and leaves some out. This table holds about 180,000 clones, nearly 80% found once. Sequencing input: PBMCs. The receptors here all came from a man aged 35 to 55 in good health and CMV-seropositive.

The J gene is TRBJ2-5, the V gene TRBV2, with TRBD2 as a possible D gene (6 bases). The last part of the DNA fits TRBJ2-7 better; the J call may be wrong. There are 12 residues in the CDR3. The germline V gene has CDR1 SNHLY and CDR2 FYNNEI. CDR3 loop: CASKWEVDEQYF. For the CDR3, the DNA is TGTGCCAGCAAATGGGAGGTCGACGAGCAGTACTTC.

The chain's CDR3 is CASSTWGAGNTIYF. DNA of the CDR3: TGTGCCAGCAGCACGTGGGGGGCTGGAAACACCATATATTTT. The chain recombines TRBV28 with TRBJ1-3, with a weak D call TRBD1 (5 bases). Trimming shortened V by 6 bases and J by 2 bases, and 11 bases separated the two germline ends. The CDR3 covers 14 residues. Germline CDR1 is MDHEN and CDR2 is SYDVKM. Using reference TRBV28 and TRBJ1-3 for the parts outside the CDR3, the full variable domain is DVKVTQSSRYLVKRTGEKVFLECVQDMDHENMFWYRQDPGLGLRLIYFSYDVKMKEKGDIPEGYSVSREKKERFSLILESASTNQTSMYLCASSTWGAGNTIYFGEGSWLTVV.

This chain uses TRBV25-1 with TRBJ2-5; TRBD1 matches 10 bases. Germline CDR1 is MGHDK and CDR2 is SYGVNS. The CDR3 is made up of 15 amino acids. Trimming cost V 3 bases and J 3 bases; bases outside gene matches: 4. DNA for the CDR3: TGTGCCAGCAGTGACCCCGGGACAGGGGAAGAGACCCAGTACTTC. Translation gives CASSDPGTGEETQYF.

The rearrangement joins TRBV28 to TRBJ2-7; 8 bases fit TRBD1. The CDR3 has 17 amino acids. CDR1 and CDR2 (germline): MDHEN, SYDVKM. V lost 6 bases, J lost 3 bases, and 16 bases stayed unmatched. The CDR3 nucleotides are TGTGCCAGCAGGTCGACAGGGGCTACTCCTGCCCTCTACGAGCAGTACTTC. Its translation: CASRSTGATPALYEQYF.

The chain uses TRBV5-1 and TRBJ2-2; D is uncertain. Trimming removed 1 base at V and 5 bases at J, with 9 bases between. The CDR3 runs to 14 residues. Looked up from germline, CDR1 is SGHRS and CDR2 is YFSETQ. The CDR3 DNA reads TGCGCCAGCAGCTTGATAGCAGCTACCGGGGAGCTGTTTTTT. Encoded protein: CASSLIAATGELFF. The full variable domain, rest sourced from reference TRBV5-1 and TRBJ2-2, is KAGVTQTPRYLIKTRGQQVTLSCSPISGHRSVSWYQQTPGQGLQFLFEYFSETQRNKGNFPGRFSGRQFSNSRSEMNVSTLELGDSALYLCASSLIAATGELFFGEGSRLTVL.